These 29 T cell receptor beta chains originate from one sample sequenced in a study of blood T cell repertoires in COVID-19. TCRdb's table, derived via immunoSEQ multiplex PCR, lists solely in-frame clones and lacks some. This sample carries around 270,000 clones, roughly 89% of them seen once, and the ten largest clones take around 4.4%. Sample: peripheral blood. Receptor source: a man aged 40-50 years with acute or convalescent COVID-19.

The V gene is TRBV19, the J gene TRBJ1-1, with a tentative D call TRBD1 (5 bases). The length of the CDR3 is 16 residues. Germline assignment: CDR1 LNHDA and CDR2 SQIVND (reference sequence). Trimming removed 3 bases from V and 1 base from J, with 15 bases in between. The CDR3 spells CASSISAGKTNTEAFF. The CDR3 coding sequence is TGTGCCAGTAGTATCTCCGCAGGGAAGACGAACACTGAAGCTTTCTTT.

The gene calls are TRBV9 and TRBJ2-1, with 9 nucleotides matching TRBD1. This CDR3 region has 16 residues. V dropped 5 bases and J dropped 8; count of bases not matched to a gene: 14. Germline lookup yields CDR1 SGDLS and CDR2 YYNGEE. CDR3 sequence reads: CASSFTPQGASDEQFF. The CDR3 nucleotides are TGTGCCAGCAGTTTTACCCCACAGGGGGCGAGCGATGAGCAGTTCTTC.

The CDR3 DNA sequence: TGTGCCAGCAGTTTTCACCTGCGACAGGGGTCTAGGGAGGAGCAGTTCTTC. Translating gives CASSFHLRQGSREEQFF. The chain joins TRBV6-2 or TRBV6-3 to TRBJ2-1, with 8 bases that match TRBD1. The CDR3 loop spans 17 amino acids. J lost 10 bases, V lost 4 bases, and 18 bases had no gene match. The germline CDR1 and CDR2 sequences are MNHEY and SVGEGT.

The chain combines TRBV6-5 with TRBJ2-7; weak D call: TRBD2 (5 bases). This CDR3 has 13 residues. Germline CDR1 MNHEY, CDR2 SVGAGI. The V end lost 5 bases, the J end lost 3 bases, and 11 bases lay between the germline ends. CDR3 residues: CASSPRRLYEQYF. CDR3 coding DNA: TGTGCCAGCAGTCCTAGGAGGCTCTACGAGCAGTACTTC.

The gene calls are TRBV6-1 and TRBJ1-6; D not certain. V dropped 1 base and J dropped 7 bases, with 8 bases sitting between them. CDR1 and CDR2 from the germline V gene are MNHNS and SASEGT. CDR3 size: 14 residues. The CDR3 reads CASSEVGPNSPLHF. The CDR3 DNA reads TGTGCCAGCAGTGAAGTTGGGCCCAATTCACCCCTCCACTTT.

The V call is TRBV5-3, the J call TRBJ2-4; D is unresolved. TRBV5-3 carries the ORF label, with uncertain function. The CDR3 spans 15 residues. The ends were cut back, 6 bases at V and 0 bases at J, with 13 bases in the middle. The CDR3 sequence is CARKRGALAKNIQYF. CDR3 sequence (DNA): TGTGCCAGAAAGAGAGGAGCCCTAGCCAAAAACATTCAGTACTTC.

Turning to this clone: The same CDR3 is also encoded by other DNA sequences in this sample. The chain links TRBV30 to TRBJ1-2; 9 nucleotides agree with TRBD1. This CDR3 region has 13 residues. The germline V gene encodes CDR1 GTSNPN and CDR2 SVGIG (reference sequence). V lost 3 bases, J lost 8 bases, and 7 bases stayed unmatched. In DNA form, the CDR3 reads TGTGCCTGGAGGAAACAGGGGGCGCAGGGCTACACCTTC. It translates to CAWRKQGAQGYTF.

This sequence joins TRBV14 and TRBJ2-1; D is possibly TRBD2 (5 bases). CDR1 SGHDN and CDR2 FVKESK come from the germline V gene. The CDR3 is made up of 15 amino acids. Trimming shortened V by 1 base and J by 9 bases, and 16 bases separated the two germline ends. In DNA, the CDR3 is TGTGCCAGCAGCCAAGGGAGGTGGTATCGGGGTGAGCAGTTCTTC. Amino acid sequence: CASSQGRWYRGEQFF.

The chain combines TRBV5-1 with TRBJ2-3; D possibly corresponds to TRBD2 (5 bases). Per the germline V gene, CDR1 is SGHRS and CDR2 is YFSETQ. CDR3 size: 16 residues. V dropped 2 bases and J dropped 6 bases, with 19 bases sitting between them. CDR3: CASSFTAGNPADTQYF. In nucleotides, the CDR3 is TGCGCCAGCAGCTTTACGGCGGGTAACCCCGCGGATACGCAGTATTTT.

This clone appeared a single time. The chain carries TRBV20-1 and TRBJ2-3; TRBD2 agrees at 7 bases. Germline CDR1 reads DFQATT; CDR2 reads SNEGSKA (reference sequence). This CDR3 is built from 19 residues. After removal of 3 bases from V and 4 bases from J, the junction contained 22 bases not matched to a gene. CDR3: CSASPPASAGVLDADTQYF. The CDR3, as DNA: TGCAGTGCTAGTCCCCCGGCAAGCGCGGGGGTACTGGACGCAGATACGCAGTATTTT.

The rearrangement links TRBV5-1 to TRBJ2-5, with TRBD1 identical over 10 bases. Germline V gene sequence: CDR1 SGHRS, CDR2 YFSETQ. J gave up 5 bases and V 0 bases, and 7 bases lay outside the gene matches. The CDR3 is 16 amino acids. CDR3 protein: CASSLAGGTGVETQYF. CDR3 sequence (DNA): TGCGCCAGCAGCTTGGCCGGGGGGACAGGGGTCGAGACCCAGTACTTC. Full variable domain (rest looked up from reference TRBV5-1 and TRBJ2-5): KAGVTQTPRYLIKTRGQQVTLSCSPISGHRSVSWYQQTPGQGLQFLFEYFSETQRNKGNFPGRFSGRQFSNSRSEMNVSTLELGDSALYLCASSLAGGTGVETQYFGPGTRLLVL.

The CDR3 bases are TGTGCCAGCAGCACCGGCATAGGGGGAAATCAGCCCCAGCATTTT. Protein: CASSTGIGGNQPQHF. The chain has TRBV3-1 (or the pseudogene TRBV3-2) and TRBJ1-5, with D possibly TRBD1 on 6 matching bases. CDR1 LGHDT and CDR2 YNNKEL come from the germline V gene (reference sequence). This CDR3 is built from 15 residues. Trimming removed 5 bases at V and 4 bases at J, with 15 bases between.

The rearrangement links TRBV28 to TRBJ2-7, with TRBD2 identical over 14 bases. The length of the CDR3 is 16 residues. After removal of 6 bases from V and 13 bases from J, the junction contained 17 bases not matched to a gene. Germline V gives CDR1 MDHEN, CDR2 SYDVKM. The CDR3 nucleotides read TGTGCCAGCAGCCAGGGACTAGCGGGGGCTCGTGGAGCCGATTACTTC. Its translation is CASSQGLAGARGADYF.

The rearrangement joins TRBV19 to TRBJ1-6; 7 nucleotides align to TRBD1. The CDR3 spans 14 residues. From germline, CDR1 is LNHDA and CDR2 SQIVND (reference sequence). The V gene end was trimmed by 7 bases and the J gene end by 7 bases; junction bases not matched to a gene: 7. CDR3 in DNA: TGTGCCAGTACCCAGGGACAGTGGAATTCACCCCTCCACTTT. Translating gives CASTQGQWNSPLHF.

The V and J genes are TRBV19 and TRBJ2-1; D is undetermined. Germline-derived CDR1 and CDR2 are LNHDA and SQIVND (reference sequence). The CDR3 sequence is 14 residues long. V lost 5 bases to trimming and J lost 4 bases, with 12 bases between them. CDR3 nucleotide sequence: TGTGCCAGTAGTTTTCCGGGTCATTACAATGAGCAGTTCTTC. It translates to CASSFPGHYNEQFF.

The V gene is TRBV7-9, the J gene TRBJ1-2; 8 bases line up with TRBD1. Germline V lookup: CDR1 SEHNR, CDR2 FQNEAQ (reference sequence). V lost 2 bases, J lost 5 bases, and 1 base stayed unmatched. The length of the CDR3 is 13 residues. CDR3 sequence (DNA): TGTGCCAGCAGCTTATACAGGGGGTATGGCTACACCTTC. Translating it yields CASSLYRGYGYTF. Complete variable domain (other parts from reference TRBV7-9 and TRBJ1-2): DTGVSQNPRHKITKRGQNVTFRCDPISEHNRLYWYRQTLGQGPEFLTYFQNEAQLEKSRLLSDRFSAERPKGSFSTLEIQRTEQGDSAMYLCASSLYRGYGYTFGSGTRLTVV.

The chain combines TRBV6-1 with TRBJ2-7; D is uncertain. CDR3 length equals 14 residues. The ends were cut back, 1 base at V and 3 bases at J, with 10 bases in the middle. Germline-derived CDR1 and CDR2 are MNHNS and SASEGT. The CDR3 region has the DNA TGTGCCAGCAGTGAAGGTCTTCAGATCTACGAGCAGTACTTC. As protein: CASSEGLQIYEQYF.

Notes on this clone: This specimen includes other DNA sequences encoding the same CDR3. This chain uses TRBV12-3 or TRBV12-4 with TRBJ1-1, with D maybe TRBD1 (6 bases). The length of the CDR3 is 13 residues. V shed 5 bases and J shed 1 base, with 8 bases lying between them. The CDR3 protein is CASSPTGNTEAFF. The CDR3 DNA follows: TGTGCCAGCAGTCCGACAGGGAACACTGAAGCTTTCTTT.

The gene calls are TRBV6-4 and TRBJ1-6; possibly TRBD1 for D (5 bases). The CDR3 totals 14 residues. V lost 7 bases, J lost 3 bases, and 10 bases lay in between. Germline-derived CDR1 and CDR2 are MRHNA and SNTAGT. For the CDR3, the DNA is TGTGCCAGCAAGGACACTCACTATAATTCACCCCTCCACTTT. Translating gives CASKDTHYNSPLHF.

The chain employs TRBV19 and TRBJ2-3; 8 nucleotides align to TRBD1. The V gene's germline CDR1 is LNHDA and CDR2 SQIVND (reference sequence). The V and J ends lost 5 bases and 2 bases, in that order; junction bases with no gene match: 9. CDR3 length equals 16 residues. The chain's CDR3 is CASSDRGWISTDTQYF. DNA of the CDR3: TGTGCCAGTAGTGACAGGGGTTGGATCTCCACAGATACGCAGTATTTT.

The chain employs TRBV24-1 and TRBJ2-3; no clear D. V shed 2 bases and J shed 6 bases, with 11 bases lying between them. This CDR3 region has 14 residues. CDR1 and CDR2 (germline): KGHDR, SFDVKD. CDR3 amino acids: CATSDSSGSDTQYF. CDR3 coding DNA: TGTGCCACCAGTGATTCCTCAGGCTCGGATACGCAGTATTTT.

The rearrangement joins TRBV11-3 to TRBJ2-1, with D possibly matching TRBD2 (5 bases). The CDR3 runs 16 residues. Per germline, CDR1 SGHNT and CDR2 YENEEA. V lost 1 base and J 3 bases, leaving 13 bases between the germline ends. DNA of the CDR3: TGTGCCAGCAGCTTAGTGGGTACCCGGGACTACAATGAGCAGTTCTTC. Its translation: CASSLVGTRDYNEQFF.

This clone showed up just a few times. CDR3 DNA: TGTGCCAGCAGCTACACCAGGTCATCCTACGAGCAGTACTTC. The encoded protein is CASSYTRSSYEQYF. The chain uses TRBV3-1 (or the pseudogene TRBV3-2) and TRBJ2-7; D not certain. This CDR3 spans 14 amino acids. The V end was cut by 5 bases, the J end by 1 base, with 12 bases between. Germline V gives CDR1 LGHDT, CDR2 YNNKEL (reference sequence).

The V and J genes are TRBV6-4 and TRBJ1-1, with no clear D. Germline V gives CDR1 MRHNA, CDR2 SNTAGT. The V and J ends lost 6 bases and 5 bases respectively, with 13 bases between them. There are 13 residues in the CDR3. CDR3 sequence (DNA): TGTGCCAGCAGCCTAGAGGTCGAAACTGAAGCTTTCTTT. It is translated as CASSLEVETEAFF.

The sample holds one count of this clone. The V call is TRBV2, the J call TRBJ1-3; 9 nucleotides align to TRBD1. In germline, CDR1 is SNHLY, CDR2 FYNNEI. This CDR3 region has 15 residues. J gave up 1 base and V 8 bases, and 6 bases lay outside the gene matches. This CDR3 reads CASPGTGLSGNTIYF. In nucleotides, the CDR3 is TGTGCCAGCCCCGGGACAGGGCTTTCTGGAAACACCATATATTTT.

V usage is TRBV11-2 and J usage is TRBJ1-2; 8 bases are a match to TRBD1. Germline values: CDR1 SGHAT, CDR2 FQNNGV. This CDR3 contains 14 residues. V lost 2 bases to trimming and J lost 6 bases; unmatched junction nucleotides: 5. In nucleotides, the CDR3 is TGTGCCAGCAGCTTAAACAGGGGGATGGATGGCTACACCTTC. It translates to CASSLNRGMDGYTF. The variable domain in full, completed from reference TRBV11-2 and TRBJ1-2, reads EAGVAQSPRYKIIEKRQSVAFWCNPISGHATLYWYQQILGQGPKLLIQFQNNGVVDDSQLPKDRFSAERLKGVDSTLKIQPAKLEDSAVYLCASSLNRGMDGYTFGSGTRLTVV.

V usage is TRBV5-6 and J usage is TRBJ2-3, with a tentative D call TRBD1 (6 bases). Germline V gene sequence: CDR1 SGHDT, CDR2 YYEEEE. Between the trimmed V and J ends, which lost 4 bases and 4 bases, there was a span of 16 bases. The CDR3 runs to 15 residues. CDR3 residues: CASSLPMGAADTQYF. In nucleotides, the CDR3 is TGTGCCAGCAGCCTCCCTATGGGGGCGGCAGATACGCAGTATTTT.

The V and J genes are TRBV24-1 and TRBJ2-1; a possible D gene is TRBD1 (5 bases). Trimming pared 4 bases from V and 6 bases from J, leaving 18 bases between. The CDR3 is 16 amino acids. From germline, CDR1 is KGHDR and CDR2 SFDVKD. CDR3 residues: CATSDRRGLRGNEQFF. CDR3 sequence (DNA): TGTGCCACCAGTGACCGAAGGGGCCTCCGCGGCAATGAGCAGTTCTTC.

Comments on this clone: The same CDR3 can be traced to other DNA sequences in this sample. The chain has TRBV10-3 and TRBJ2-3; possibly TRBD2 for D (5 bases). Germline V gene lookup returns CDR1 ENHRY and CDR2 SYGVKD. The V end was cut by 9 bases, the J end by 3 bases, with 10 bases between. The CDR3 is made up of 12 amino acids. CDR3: CAIGSGTDTQYF. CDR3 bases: TGTGCCATAGGGAGTGGGACAGATACGCAGTATTTT.